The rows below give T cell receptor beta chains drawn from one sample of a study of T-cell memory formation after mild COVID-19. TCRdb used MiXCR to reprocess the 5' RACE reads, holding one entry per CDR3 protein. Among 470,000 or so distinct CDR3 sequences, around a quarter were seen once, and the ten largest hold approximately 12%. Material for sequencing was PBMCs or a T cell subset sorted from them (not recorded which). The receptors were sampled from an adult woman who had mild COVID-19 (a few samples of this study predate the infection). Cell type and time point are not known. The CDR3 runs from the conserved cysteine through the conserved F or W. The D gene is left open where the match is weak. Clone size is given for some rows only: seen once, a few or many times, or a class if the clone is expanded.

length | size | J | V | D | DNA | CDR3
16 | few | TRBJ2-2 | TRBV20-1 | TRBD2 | TGCAGTGCTAGAGACGCGCGGGAGGGAGTCACCGGGGAGCTGTTTTTT | CSARDAREGVTGELFF
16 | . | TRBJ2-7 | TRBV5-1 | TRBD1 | TGCGCCAGCAGCCATAAACAGGGGGCAGCGGGGTACGAGCAGTACTTC | CASSHKQGAAGYEQYF
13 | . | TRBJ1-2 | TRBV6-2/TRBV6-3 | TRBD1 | TGTGCCAGCAGTCCGACAGGGGCGCGAGGCTACACCTTC | CASSPTGARGYTF
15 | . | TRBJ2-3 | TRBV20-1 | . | TGCAGTGCGCCCGGACGCACGGGGACACGTGATACGCAGTATTTT | CSAPGRTGTRDTQYF
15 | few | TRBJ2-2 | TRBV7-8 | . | TGTGCCAGCAGCGGGCGGGACTGGAACACCGGGGAGCTGTTTTTT | CASSGRDWNTGELFF
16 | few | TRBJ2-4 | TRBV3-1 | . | TGTGCCAGCAGCCATCCTGGGTGGTTAGCCAAAAACATTCAGTACTTC | CASSHPGWLAKNIQYF
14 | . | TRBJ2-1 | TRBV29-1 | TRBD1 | TGCAGCGTTGAAAGACAGGGTCGGTACAATGAGCAGTTCTTC | CSVERQGRYNEQFF
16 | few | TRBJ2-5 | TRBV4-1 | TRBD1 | TGCGCCAGCAGCAAACCGGGGACAGCTGGTACGGAGACCCAGTACTTC | CASSKPGTAGTETQYF
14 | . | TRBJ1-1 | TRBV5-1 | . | TGCGCCAGCAGCTTTGAACAGGTGGCCACTGAAGCTTTCTTT | CASSFEQVATEAFF
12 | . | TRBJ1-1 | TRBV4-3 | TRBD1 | TGCGCCAGCAGCCAAGAAGGGGGCCGAGCTTTCTTT | CASSQEGGRAFF
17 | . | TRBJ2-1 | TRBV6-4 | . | TGTGCCAGCAGTGACAATACGCAGGTGGGGGAATGGGGTGAGCAGTTCTTC | CASSDNTQVGEWGEQFF
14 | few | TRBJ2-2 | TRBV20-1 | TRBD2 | TGCAGTGCTAGCGGGGGGGCTTACACCGGGGAGCTGTTTTTT | CSASGGAYTGELFF
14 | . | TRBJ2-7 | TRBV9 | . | TGTGCCAGCGGCCCCCTTGGGGCTGACTACGAGCAGTACTTC | CASGPLGADYEQYF
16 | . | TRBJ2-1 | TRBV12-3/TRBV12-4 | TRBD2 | TGTGCCAGCAGTACCGTAGCGGGAGTAAACTACAATGAGCAGTTCTTC | CASSTVAGVNYNEQFF
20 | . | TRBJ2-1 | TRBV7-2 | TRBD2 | TGTGCCAGCAGCTTAGAGTTGTTACTAGCGGTCCAAGGGGGGATCAATGAGCAGTTCTTC | CASSLELLLAVQGGINEQFF
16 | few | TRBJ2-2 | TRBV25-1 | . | TGTGCCAGCAGGGGGTCGAGCTGGATAGACACCGGGGAGCTGTTTTTT | CASRGSSWIDTGELFF
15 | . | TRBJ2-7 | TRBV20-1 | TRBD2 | TGCAGTGCTAGAGACTACCGGACTAGCGGTTACGAGCAGTACTTC | CSARDYRTSGYEQYF
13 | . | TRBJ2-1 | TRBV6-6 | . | TGTGCCAGCACCTACTCTTTGGGGGATGAGCAGTTCTTC | CASTYSLGDEQFF
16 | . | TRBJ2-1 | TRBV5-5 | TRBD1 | TGTGCCAGCAGCTTGGCCACAGGGGGCTACTACAATGAGCAGTTCTTC | CASSLATGGYYNEQFF
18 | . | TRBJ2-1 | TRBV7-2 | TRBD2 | TGTGCCAGCAGCTTAGTACTAGCGGGAGGGCCGGGGGAAAATGAGCAGTTCTTC | CASSLVLAGGPGENEQFF
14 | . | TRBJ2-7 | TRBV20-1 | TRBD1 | TGCAGTGCAACAGGGGGAAACCCCTCCTACGAGCAGTACTTC | CSATGGNPSYEQYF
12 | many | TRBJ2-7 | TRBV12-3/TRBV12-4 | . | TGTGCCAGCAGTAGATCCTCTTGGGAGCAGTACTTC | CASSRSSWEQYF
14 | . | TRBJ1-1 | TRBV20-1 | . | TGCAGTGCTACCCGTGGGGGCATGAACACTGAAGCTTTCTTT | CSATRGGMNTEAFF
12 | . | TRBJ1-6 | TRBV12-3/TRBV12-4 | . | TGTGCCAGCAGTTTGTATAATTCACCCCTCCACTTT | CASSLYNSPLHF
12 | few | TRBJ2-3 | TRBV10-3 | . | TGTGCCATCAGGGACCACACAGATACGCAGTATTTT | CAIRDHTDTQYF
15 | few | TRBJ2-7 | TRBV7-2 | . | TGTGCCAGCAGCTTAGAAGGCGGAGGGAGGAACGAGCAGTACTTC | CASSLEGGGRNEQYF
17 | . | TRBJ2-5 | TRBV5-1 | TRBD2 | TGCGCCAGCAGCTTACGGACTAGCGGGGGGGCCGGAGAGACCCAGTACTTC | CASSLRTSGGAGETQYF
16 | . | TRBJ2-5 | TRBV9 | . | TGTGCCAGCAGCGAAGGAGGGGGTAGGAGCGGAGAGACCCAGTACTTC | CASSEGGGRSGETQYF
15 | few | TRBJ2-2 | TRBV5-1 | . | TGCGCCAGCAGCTTGCTGTCAGGGGAAACCGGGGAGCTGTTTTTT | CASSLLSGETGELFF
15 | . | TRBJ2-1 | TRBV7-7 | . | TGTGCTAGCAGCTTAGCGGCGGCCAATTACAATGAGCAGTTCTTC | CASSLAAANYNEQFF
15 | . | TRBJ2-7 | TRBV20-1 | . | TGCAGTGCTAGAGATGGAACCGGGGAAGCCTACGAGCAGTACTTC | CSARDGTGEAYEQYF
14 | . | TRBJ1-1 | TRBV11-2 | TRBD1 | TGTGCCAGCAGTTTCTGGACAGGGTCAACTGAAGCTTTCTTT | CASSFWTGSTEAFF
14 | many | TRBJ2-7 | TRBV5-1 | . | TGCGCCAGCAGCTTGGGCCCGGGGAGCTACGAGCAGTACTTC | CASSLGPGSYEQYF
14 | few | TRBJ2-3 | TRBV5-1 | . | TGCGCCAGCAGCTCGGGGGAGACTTCAGATACGCAGTATTTT | CASSSGETSDTQYF
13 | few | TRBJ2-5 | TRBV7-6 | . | TGTGCCAGCAGCTCTCGGTGGCAAGAGACCCAGTACTTC | CASSSRWQETQYF
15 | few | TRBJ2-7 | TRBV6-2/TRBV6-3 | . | TGTGCCAGCAGTGCACCGCGACTAGGACACGACGAGCAGTACTTC | CASSAPRLGHDEQYF
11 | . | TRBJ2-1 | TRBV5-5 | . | TGTGCCAGCCAGCGGTACAATGAGCAGTTCTTC | CASQRYNEQFF
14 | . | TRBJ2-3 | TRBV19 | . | TGTGCCAGTAGTCGGGCGCTGGAAGGGGATACGCAGTATTTT | CASSRALEGDTQYF
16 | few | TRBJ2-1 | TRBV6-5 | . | TGTGCCAGCAGTCATACGGAGGGGGGCTCCTACAATGAGCAGTTCTTC | CASSHTEGGSYNEQFF
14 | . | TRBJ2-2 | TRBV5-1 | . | TGCGCCAGCAGCTTGGGGGACCAAGCCGGGGAGCTGTTTTTT | CASSLGDQAGELFF
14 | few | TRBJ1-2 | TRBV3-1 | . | TGTGCCAGCAGCCCCGTAGGAGGGAAGTCTGGCTACACCTTC | CASSPVGGKSGYTF
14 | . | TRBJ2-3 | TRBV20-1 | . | TGCAGTGCCGCCCCTTTCGGGCACACAGATACGCAGTATTTT | CSAAPFGHTDTQYF
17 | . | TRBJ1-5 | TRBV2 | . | TGTGCCAGCAAGAACAGGGAGGGAAGTTATAGCAATCAGCCCCAGCATTTT | CASKNREGSYSNQPQHF
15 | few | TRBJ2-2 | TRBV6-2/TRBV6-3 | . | TGTGCCAGCCAGTCCCGGGCCGACTATGGCGGGGAGCTGTTTTTT | CASQSRADYGGELFF
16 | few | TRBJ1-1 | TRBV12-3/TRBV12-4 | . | TGTGCCAGCAGTTTCTTGGCGACCCAAGGAACGGTTGAAGCTTTCTTT | CASSFLATQGTVEAFF
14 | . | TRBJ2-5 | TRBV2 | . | TGTGCCAGCAGTCCCGGGCCCTACCAAGAGACCCAGTACTTC | CASSPGPYQETQYF
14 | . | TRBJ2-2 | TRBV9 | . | TGTGCCAGCAGCTCCAACGATGGACACCGGGAGCTGTTTTTT | CASSSNDGHRELFF
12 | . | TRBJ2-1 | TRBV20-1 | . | TGCAGTGCTCGGTGGGCTGAGAGTGAGCAGTTCTTC | CSARWAESEQFF
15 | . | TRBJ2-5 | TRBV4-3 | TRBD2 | TGCGCCAGCAGCCAAGGGATACTAGCGGAAGAGACCCAGTACTTC | CASSQGILAEETQYF
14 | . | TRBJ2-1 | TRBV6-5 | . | TGTGCCAGCAGTTACTCAATCCAGGGGTTACGGCAGTTCTTC | CASSYSIQGLRQFF
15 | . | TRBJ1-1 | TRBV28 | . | TGTGCCAGCAGTTTAACGGTAGCAGGGACCACTGAAGCTTTCTTT | CASSLTVAGTTEAFF
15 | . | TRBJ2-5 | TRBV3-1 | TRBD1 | TGTGCCAGCAGCCAAGTTGGGGACAGGGCGGAGACCCAGTACTTC | CASSQVGDRAETQYF
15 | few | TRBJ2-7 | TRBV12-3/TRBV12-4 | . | TGTGCCAGCAGTTTAGTATTCGGGGGATCCTACGAGCAGTACTTC | CASSLVFGGSYEQYF
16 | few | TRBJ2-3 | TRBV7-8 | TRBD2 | TGTGCCAGCAGCCGACTAGCGGGACATAGCACAGATACGCAGTATTTT | CASSRLAGHSTDTQYF
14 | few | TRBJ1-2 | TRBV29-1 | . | TGCAGCGTTGAAGATCGGAGGGGGAGCGGTGGCTACACCTTC | CSVEDRRGSGGYTF
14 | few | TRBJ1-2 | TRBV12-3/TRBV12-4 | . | TGTGCCAGCAGTTTAAGGGCGGCAGGGTATGGCTACACCTTC | CASSLRAAGYGYTF
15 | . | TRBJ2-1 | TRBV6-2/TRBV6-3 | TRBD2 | TGTGCCAGCAGTTACGTGGCGGGGGGGCCGCGTGAGCAGTTCTTC | CASSYVAGGPREQFF
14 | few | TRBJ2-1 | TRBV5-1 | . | TGCGCCAGCGAGGAGGGGTTCGTCTACAATGAGCAGTTCTTC | CASEEGFVYNEQFF
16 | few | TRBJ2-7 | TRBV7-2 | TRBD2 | TGTGCCAGCAGCTTAGTTGCGGGAGGGCTCTCCTACGAGCAGTACTTC | CASSLVAGGLSYEQYF
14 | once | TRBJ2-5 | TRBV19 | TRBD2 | TGTGCCAGTGGGTGGACTAGCGGGGAGGAGACCCAGTACTTC | CASGWTSGEETQYF